This is a list of T cell receptor beta chains from one sample in a study of blood T cell repertoires in COVID-19. Generated by immunoSEQ multiplex PCR, the TCRdb table keeps only in-frame clones and is missing some. The sample shows approximately 92,000 clones, around four fifths of them seen only once. The sample taken for sequencing was peripheral blood. These receptors all come from a man over 45 with acute or convalescent COVID-19. The conserved cysteine and the conserved F or W are not part of the CDR3 here.

13,TRBV6-5,ASRILGGNTDTQY
14,TRBV4-1,ASSQVQGVFDTEAF
11,TRBV6-4,ASSETGRQPQH
13,TRBV18,ASSDRGLGNQPQH
10,TRBV12-3/TRBV12-4,ASSTRQGTIY
13,TRBV11-2,ASSLGLAGGTQQY
13,TRBV11-1,ASSFQGSYQETQY
12,TRBV7-8,ASSKGQPNVALH
13,TRBV3-1/TRBV3-2,ASSQPGQGSYEQY
13,TRBV4-2,ASSQELAGGYEQY
11,TRBV12-3/TRBV12-4,ASRWTENTEAF
13,TRBV7-2,ASSSRREGYNEQF
12,TRBV28,ASSSQGRGNTIY
11,TRBV5-5,ASLATPVSEAF
11,TRBV5-6,ASRRQDNYEQY
13,TRBV9,ASSVGSSGSGTQY
13,TRBV7-2,ASSLAAGGGDTQY
12,TRBV18,ASSPPSTNTEAF
12,TRBV6-5,ASRRGGPTDTQY
11,TRBV27,ASSLSTGFEQY
10,TRBV4-3,ASSLHTDTQY
18,TRBV13,ASSTTGTAPWVVVTDTQY
13,TRBV30,AWSPGQGAYTEAF
9,TRBV20-1,SAPANYGYT
12,TRBV5-1,ASMTSGSPDTQY
12,TRBV7-9,ASSYNLVGDEQF
17,TRBV7-9,ASSPGATSGRTGANVLT
13,TRBV18,ASSPRGTDNEKLF
14,TRBV5-4,ASSSSSGSPQETQY
12,TRBV4-3,ASRGTGGDEKLF
13,TRBV19,ASSIRRGADTEAF
12,TRBV5-4,ASSRDRGQETQY
13,TRBV3-1/TRBV3-2,ASSHHNRVPYEQY
13,TRBV10-2,ASSVNRAYNQPQH
11,TRBV7-6,ASSRDRGDIQY
11,TRBV10-1,ASGGAWGNTIY
13,TRBV7-9,ASSLPGGSYNEQF
11,TRBV25-1,ASSGGGGQPQH
15,TRBV11-2,ASSLWGTSGRGNEQF
12,TRBV18,ASSPNQGNTEAF
12,TRBV4-1,ASSQPGQKYEQY
11,TRBV4-3,ASSFTPGDEQF
8,TRBV23-1,ASSLRPQH
17,TRBV4-3,ASSHYRPAGGYKPGELF
13,TRBV4-3,ASSQDSAGRYEQY
13,TRBV27,ASSGMSSGANVLT
13,TRBV24-1,ATRDSGTVTGELF
12,TRBV2,ASTGTGASYEQY
13,TRBV4-1,ASSQDRVNTGELF
13,TRBV11-3,ASSLVSGSQETQY
15,TRBV5-1,ASSYIKIDSHNEKLF
14,TRBV3-1/TRBV3-2,ASSTRTASPGTEAF
16,TRBV7-3,ASSLTPGLAGEGETQY